This T cell receptor (beta chain) was documented in a study of OX40 agonist ivuxolimab in advanced cancers. For the study at large: An agonistic human IgG2 monoclonal antibody against OX40 (CD134) was given. Findings and limits, study-wide: Undetermined was the antigen specificity of the expanded peripheral T cells.

Germline lookup yields CDR1 SGHDT and CDR2 YYEEEE. V lost 2 bases and J lost 7, with 16 bases in between. The length of the CDR3 is 15 residues. About this clone itself: The antigen is undetermined.

The method was immunoSEQ multiplex PCR; TCRdb's version includes in-frame clones alone and lacks a portion of them. The repertoire holds some 45,000 clones, with 65% to 85% as singletons. Here the sequenced sample was CD4+ or CD8+ T cells sorted from blood, taken in a trial of the OX40 agonist ivuxolimab. This rearrangement joins TRBV5-6 to TRBJ1-5; D ambiguous. The origin of this receptor is an adult with an advanced solid tumor such as melanoma, head and neck, liver or kidney cancer. The CDR3 DNA reads as TGTGCCAGCAGCTTCGGACCGGCCCCTAGGCAGCCCCAGCATTTT. It translates to CASSFGPAPRQPQHF.